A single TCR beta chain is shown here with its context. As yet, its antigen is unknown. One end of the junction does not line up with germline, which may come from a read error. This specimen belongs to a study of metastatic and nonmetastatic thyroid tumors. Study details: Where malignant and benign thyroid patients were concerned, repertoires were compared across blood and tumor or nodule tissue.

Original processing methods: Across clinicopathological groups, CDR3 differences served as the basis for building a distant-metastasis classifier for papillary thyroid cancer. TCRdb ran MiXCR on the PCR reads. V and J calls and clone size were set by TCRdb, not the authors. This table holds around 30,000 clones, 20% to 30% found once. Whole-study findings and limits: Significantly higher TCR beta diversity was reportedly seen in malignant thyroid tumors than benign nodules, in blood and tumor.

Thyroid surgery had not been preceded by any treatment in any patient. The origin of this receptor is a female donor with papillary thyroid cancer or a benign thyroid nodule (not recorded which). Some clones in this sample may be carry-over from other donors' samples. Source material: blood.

Here the CDR3 reads CACSDSFNEQFF. CDR3 in DNA: TGCGCCTGCAGTGACTCATTCAATGAGCAGTTCTTC. The J gene is TRBJ2-1, the V gene TRBV10-1; D remains ambiguous. The CDR3 length is 12 residues. Germline CDR1 WNHNN, CDR2 SYGVQD (reference sequence).